A selection of T cell receptor beta chains follows, all from one sample in a study of T cells in Graves' hyperthyroidism and ophthalmopathy. MiXCR, run by TCRdb on the multiplex PCR reads, gives a single entry per CDR3 protein. Of around 350,000 distinct CDR3 sequences listed, about 20% are singletons. Sequencing was performed on blood. The source is a woman between 18 and 29 years old with Graves' hyperthyroidism. The CDR3 runs from the conserved cysteine through the conserved F or W. A D gene is named only where the DNA matches it firmly. The size entry is marked missing in some rows and otherwise reads once, few, many or a size class.

cdr3_nt: TGTGCCAGCTCACCGCAGACAGGGGAGTGGGAGACCCAGTACTTC
cdr3_aa: CASSPQTGEWETQYF
v_call: TRBV18
clone_size: many
j_call: TRBJ2-5
d_call: TRBD1

cdr3_nt: TGCGCCAGCAGCTTGAACCTACGGACTGAAGCTTTCTTT
cdr3_aa: CASSLNLRTEAFF
v_call: TRBV5-1
clone_size: many
j_call: TRBJ1-1
d_call: -

cdr3_nt: TGCAGTGCTAGTGAGGCGGTGAACACTGAAGCTTTCTTT
cdr3_aa: CSASEAVNTEAFF
v_call: TRBV20-1
clone_size: many
j_call: TRBJ1-1
d_call: -

cdr3_nt: TGTGCCAGCAGCCAAGAATACGGCGGGGCGGTAGTGGAGCAGTACTTC
cdr3_aa: CASSQEYGGAVVEQYF
v_call: TRBV4-2
clone_size: many
j_call: TRBJ2-7
d_call: -

cdr3_nt: TGTGCCAGCAGCTCCGGGACAGGATATAGCAATCAGCCCCAGCATTTT
cdr3_aa: CASSSGTGYSNQPQHF
v_call: TRBV6-5
clone_size: many
j_call: TRBJ1-5
d_call: TRBD1

cdr3_nt: TGTGCCAGCAGCTCCCCGTTTGCCTATGGCTACACCTTC
cdr3_aa: CASSSPFAYGYTF
v_call: TRBV7-8
clone_size: many
j_call: TRBJ1-2
d_call: -

cdr3_nt: TGCAGTGCTAGTTCCTGGGGACAGGAGATAGGCTACACCTTC
cdr3_aa: CSASSWGQEIGYTF
v_call: TRBV20-1
clone_size: -
j_call: TRBJ1-2
d_call: TRBD1

cdr3_nt: TGTGCCAGCAGTTTAATATCAGGGCCAAATCAGCCCCAGCATTTT
cdr3_aa: CASSLISGPNQPQHF
v_call: TRBV12-3/TRBV12-4
clone_size: many
j_call: TRBJ1-5
d_call: -

cdr3_nt: TGTGCCAGCAGCTTGCAGGGGGCTCAGACTGAAGCTTTCTTT
cdr3_aa: CASSLQGAQTEAFF
v_call: TRBV7-9
clone_size: many
j_call: TRBJ1-1
d_call: TRBD1

cdr3_nt: TGTGCCAGCAGCATTGAGAATACGCAGTATTTT
cdr3_aa: CASSIENTQYF
v_call: TRBV5-8
clone_size: many
j_call: TRBJ2-3
d_call: -

cdr3_nt: TGTGCCAGCAGATTGACGACAGGGTGGTACGAGCAGTACTTC
cdr3_aa: CASRLTTGWYEQYF
v_call: TRBV6-1
clone_size: -
j_call: TRBJ2-7
d_call: TRBD1

cdr3_nt: TGCGCCAGCAGCGGGGGGGGGACCTCGGGGACCATGAACACTGAAGCTTTCTTT
cdr3_aa: CASSGGGTSGTMNTEAFF
v_call: TRBV5-1
clone_size: many
j_call: TRBJ1-1
d_call: -

cdr3_nt: TGTGCCAGCAGCTTACTAGCGGGGCCTGCCGGGGAGCTGTTTTTT
cdr3_aa: CASSLLAGPAGELFF
v_call: TRBV5-5
clone_size: many
j_call: TRBJ2-2
d_call: TRBD2

cdr3_nt: TGTGCCAGCAGCCAAGATCTTACATTAGGAGGCTACACCTTC
cdr3_aa: CASSQDLTLGGYTF
v_call: TRBV4-2
clone_size: many
j_call: TRBJ1-2
d_call: -

cdr3_nt: TGCAGTGCTAGAGCGGGTAAAACACACTACGAGCAGTACTTC
cdr3_aa: CSARAGKTHYEQYF
v_call: TRBV20-1
clone_size: -
j_call: TRBJ2-7
d_call: -

cdr3_nt: TGTGCCAGCAGCGTCGGACACGGGGGAGAGTATGGCTACACCTTC
cdr3_aa: CASSVGHGGEYGYTF
v_call: TRBV7-2
clone_size: many
j_call: TRBJ1-2
d_call: -

cdr3_nt: TGCAGCGTTCGGGGGGGGGGCAGTAACCCCGGCTACACCTTC
cdr3_aa: CSVRGGGSNPGYTF
v_call: TRBV29-1
clone_size: few
j_call: TRBJ1-2
d_call: -

cdr3_nt: TGTGCCAGCAGTTATCCCGACAGAACCTACGAGCAGTACTTC
cdr3_aa: CASSYPDRTYEQYF
v_call: TRBV6-5
clone_size: -
j_call: TRBJ2-7
d_call: -

cdr3_nt: TGTGCCAGCAATGCGCTCCTCTCTGGAAACACCATATATTTT
cdr3_aa: CASNALLSGNTIYF
v_call: TRBV12-3/TRBV12-4
clone_size: many
j_call: TRBJ1-3
d_call: -

cdr3_nt: TGTGCCAGCAGCTCCGGTGTGCAAAACAATCAGCCCCAGCATTTT
cdr3_aa: CASSSGVQNNQPQHF
v_call: TRBV7-2
clone_size: many
j_call: TRBJ1-5
d_call: -

cdr3_nt: TGTGCCAGCTTACGGTCTGGGGCCAACGTCCTGACTTTC
cdr3_aa: CASLRSGANVLTF
v_call: TRBV9
clone_size: many
j_call: TRBJ2-6
d_call: -

cdr3_nt: TGTGCCAGTAGTACCTACAGGAATCAGCCCCAGCATTTT
cdr3_aa: CASSTYRNQPQHF
v_call: TRBV19
clone_size: many
j_call: TRBJ1-5
d_call: -

cdr3_nt: TGTGCCAGCAGCTGGCCGGGACTCGGAACCTACGAGCAGTACTTC
cdr3_aa: CASSWPGLGTYEQYF
v_call: TRBV28
clone_size: -
j_call: TRBJ2-7
d_call: -

cdr3_nt: TGTGCCAGCAGTTTACGGGGAGATCAGCCCCAGCATTTT
cdr3_aa: CASSLRGDQPQHF
v_call: TRBV12-3/TRBV12-4
clone_size: many
j_call: TRBJ1-5
d_call: -

cdr3_nt: TGTGCCAGCAGCCTCAGGGAGGAATATGGCTACACCTTC
cdr3_aa: CASSLREEYGYTF
v_call: TRBV6-1
clone_size: many
j_call: TRBJ1-2
d_call: -

cdr3_nt: TGCGCCAGCAGCTCCCGGGGAGGACACTCATACGAGCAGTACTTC
cdr3_aa: CASSSRGGHSYEQYF
v_call: TRBV5-1
clone_size: many
j_call: TRBJ2-7
d_call: -

cdr3_nt: TGCAGCCACTCGAGACACACGAACACTGAAGCTTTCTTT
cdr3_aa: CSHSRHTNTEAFF
v_call: TRBV29-1
clone_size: many
j_call: TRBJ1-1
d_call: -